This T cell receptor (beta chain) is from a study of shared clonotypes between healthy human individuals (dated by TCRdb to the early 2020s). Regarding the complete study: The cohort included a few men and a couple of women between 18 and 49 years of age. For each donor, three plates each were used for CD4 naive and CD4 memory, two plates were used for CD8 naive, and one plate was used for CD8 memory. To estimate repertoire size and how much clonotypes are shared between individuals, the study performed deep sequencing of blood TCR repertoires from roughly five healthy adults. Each donor's leukapheresis produced roughly between roughly 0.85 and 9.5 billion PBMCs. To increase sequencing depth and limit assay-specific biases, TCR repertoire library preparation and sequencing were carried out by different laboratories using diverse techniques. What the work shows at the level of the full study, not this receptor alone: Naive subsets generally had larger estimated clonotype richness than memory subsets. Pairwise subsampling indicated that sequencing depth was expected to affect the degree of clonotype sharing among donors. Clonotypes shared by all four sorted-subset donors showed higher generation probabilities than non-shared clonotypes. Across a few donors, about 5% of naive CD4, approximately 3.6% of naive CD8, under 2.5% of memory CD4, and approximately 0.4% of memory CD8 clonotypes were shared. Only blood was sampled, and tissue TCR repertoires likely differ from those in blood. Because the study included only a small number of donors, the genetic and exposure-history diversity represented was limited. Rarefaction of sorted-subset datasets indicated incomplete sequencing despite the large sequencing depth.

Healthy HIV-negative adults with no recently reported acute infections or vaccinations were included as donors. Every donor was a Caucasian adult residing in Nashville, Tennessee, USA. CD4+ T cells were enriched through magnetic negative selection, after which naive cells were positively selected on CD45RA and the remaining negative fraction served as the memory subset. After blood collection by leukapheresis, PBMCs were isolated using Ficoll-Histopaque density gradient centrifugation and then cryopreserved in the vapor phase of liquid nitrogen. Analytical flow cytometry was used to check the purity and quantity of each magnetically sorted T cell population. From each sorted fraction, genomic DNA was isolated and quantified by UV absorbance on a Nanodrop 2000c. Trimming at the junction amounts to 3 bases on V and 0 bases on J, and the germline ends lie 14 bases apart. Sequences KGHSH (CDR1) and LQKENI (CDR2) are obtained from the germline V gene. The CDR3 starts with the cysteine, ends with the phenylalanine, and has 16 residues. The retained sequence is limited to the CDR3, 48 bases, with the frame set at the first base.

In the case of this clone: It has no known antigen specificity. There are no base qualities to consult, and no much larger clone falls within one base.

Using the deep immunoSEQ assay, multiplex PCR amplified TCR CDR3 regions from genomic DNA. Extracted genomic DNA from each cell subset was distributed evenly across all wells of several immunoSEQ 96-well plates, and each plate was treated as a replicate. For sorted subsets, each replicate PCR was loaded with approximately 190 ng genomic DNA, equivalent to about 33,000 T cell genomes. Purified libraries were quantified with a Qubit 3.0 fluorometer, sized on a Bioanalyzer 2100, and re-quantified with the KAPA Library Quantification kit. A separate single-read 150-cycle Illumina NextSeq 550 flow cell was used to sequence each immunoSEQ 96-well plate. The authors processed their data as follows. The immunoSEQ output contained only junctional sequences without quality scores, so filtering could not match that applied to full-length reads. To assign V/J genes and CDR3, sequences were annotated against IMGT germline references using PyIR, a Python wrapper for IgBLAST v1.9. Reads were removed for weak V/J assignments (E-value above 1e-6), missing CDR3, stop codons, out-of-frame junctions, or ambiguous translated residues. V3J clonotypes were defined as sequences sharing an identical inferred V gene, J gene, and CDR3 amino acid sequence. To compute the percentage overlap between repertoires, the number of shared unique clonotypes was divided by the size of the smaller repertoire. RTK rarefaction, the Chao1 estimator, and Recon v2.1 estimates of unobserved clonotypes were used to assess repertoire richness. Generation probabilities for all TCRbeta clonotypes obtained by the gDNA method from several donors were computed using OLGA. In its TCRdb copy, this immuneACCESS table keeps in-frame sequences only and misses some clones. Where compared with another copy, unresolved V genes explain less than half of these, and the others have no known cause. Clone size and the V and J calls come from that table; the DNA yielded D and trimming. Within this sample are more than 2,000,000 clones, with 93% of them counted one time only. 0.39% of the sample comes from the top ten.

This TCR derives from a man aged 18 to 35 in good health. Some clones in this sample may be carry-over from other donors' samples. The chain is assembled from TRBV18 and TRBJ1-1; 5 matching bases give a weak D call of TRBD1. The specimen was naive CD4+ T cells from PBMCs. The cell subset or site label of this sample denotes: CD45RA+ positively selected. Read as DNA, the sequence is TGTGCCAGCTCACCGCTACCGGGACGGTTGAACACTGAAGCTTTCTTT. It is translated as CASSPLPGRLNTEAFF. Extended through the reference TRBV18 and TRBJ1-1 proteins, this CDR3 yields the full variable domain: NAGVMQNPRHLVRRRGQEARLRCSPMKGHSHVYWYRQLPEEGLKFMVYLQKENIIDESGMPKERFSAEFPKEGPSILRIQQVVRGDSAAYFCASSPLPGRLNTEAFFGQGTRLTVV.